The 20 T cell receptor beta chains reported below all come from one sample, sequenced in a study of shared clonotypes between healthy human individuals. Only in-frame clones appear in the TCRdb table, and some are missing; sequencing was by immunoSEQ multiplex PCR. This table holds 2 million or so clones, about 95% found once. The sample consisted of naive CD4+ T cells sorted from blood. Regarding subset: CD45RA+ positively selected. These receptor sequences come from a man aged 18 to 29 in good health.

Concerning this clone itself: The same CDR3 is also encoded by other DNA sequences in this sample. The rearrangement joins TRBV7-9 to TRBJ1-4; 10 bases match TRBD1. From germline, CDR1 is SEHNR and CDR2 FQNEAQ (reference sequence). The CDR3 sequence is 16 residues long. Losses at the gene ends were 1 base for V and 4 bases for J; bases not matched to a gene: 3. DNA for the CDR3: TGTGCCAGCAGCTTAGGGGACAGGGGATTTAATGAAAAACTGTTTTTT. Protein sequence: CASSLGDRGFNEKLFF.

The rearrangement joins TRBV14 to TRBJ2-7; the D gene is possibly TRBD2 (5 bases). CDR3 size: 14 residues. V dropped 1 base and J dropped 2 bases, with 9 bases sitting between them. Germline V gene data show CDR1 as SGHDN and CDR2 as FVKESK. For the CDR3, the DNA is TGTGCCAGCAGCCAAGCGGGGAACCCCTACGAGCAGTACTTC. It yields the protein CASSQAGNPYEQYF.

Remarks on this clone: The same CDR3 also results from other DNA sequences found in this sample. This chain uses TRBV5-1 with TRBJ2-5; a weak D match, TRBD2 (5 bases). V was trimmed by 0 bases and J by 5 bases, leaving 11 bases between them. Germline values: CDR1 SGHRS, CDR2 YFSETQ. There are 14 residues in the CDR3. The CDR3 region has the DNA TGCGCCAGCAGCTTGGCGAGGGCCGGTGAGACCCAGTACTTC. Translating gives CASSLARAGETQYF.

The chain couples TRBV7-2 to TRBJ1-1; D possibly corresponds to TRBD1 (6 bases). CDR3 length equals 15 residues. Trimming cost V 4 bases and J 10 bases, with 22 bases left between them. In germline, CDR1 is SGHTA, CDR2 FQGNSA. The CDR3 protein is CASSSSPDRTNGAFF. The CDR3 DNA reads TGTGCCAGCAGCTCCAGCCCAGACAGGACCAATGGAGCTTTCTTT.

The chain's CDR3 is CASSPGQVPAYEQYF. Here the CDR3 DNA reads TGTGCCAGCTCACCCGGACAGGTTCCCGCCTACGAGCAGTACTTC. J is TRBJ2-7 and V is TRBV18, with 7 bases matching TRBD1. The V and J ends lost 3 bases and 2 bases, in that order; junction bases with no gene match: 7. Germline loops: CDR1 KGHSH, CDR2 LQKENI. The CDR3 spans 15 residues.

The chain combines TRBV4-1 with TRBJ1-2, with TRBD1 matching 8 bases. The CDR3 is 17 residues long. Germline V gene lookup returns CDR1 MGHRA and CDR2 YSYEKL. V lost 2 bases and J lost 4; bases outside the gene matches: 12. As DNA, the CDR3 is TGCGCCAGCAGCCAAAGATTCGCCCAGGACAGGGCCTATGGCTACACCTTC. Amino acid sequence: CASSQRFAQDRAYGYTF.

This chain uses TRBV7-9 with TRBJ2-2; no clear D gene. The germline V gene has CDR1 SEHNR and CDR2 FQNEAQ (reference sequence). The CDR3 runs to 13 residues. V was shortened by 5 bases and J by 7 bases, with 11 bases between the two germline ends. The CDR3 region is CASSPLRGGELFF. DNA for the CDR3: TGTGCCAGCAGCCCTTTGCGTGGCGGGGAGCTGTTTTTT.

This clone was seen a handful of times. Relative to the germline gene, one junction end is altered; a read error may explain this. The J gene is TRBJ1-1, the V gene TRBV18; no definite D call. Germline-derived CDR1 and CDR2 are KGHSH and LQKENI. CDR3 length: 10 amino acids. CDR3 sequence: CASSSDMACF. CDR3 sequence (DNA): TGTGCCAGCTCATCCGACATGGCGTGCTTT.

The V call is TRBV11-3, the J call TRBJ2-3; D gene unclear. Trimming took 5 bases from V and 0 from J, leaving 6 bases between them. The CDR3 length is 13 residues. CDR1 is SGHNT and CDR2 is YENEEA in the germline V gene. CDR3 bases: TGTGCCAGCAGCCGTGGGAGCACAGATACGCAGTATTTT. This translates into CASSRGSTDTQYF.

This chain uses TRBV10-3 with TRBJ2-1, with 11 positions matching TRBD2. Germline CDR1 ENHRY, CDR2 SYGVKD. V dropped 7 bases and J dropped 3; count of bases not matched to a gene: 17. The CDR3 has 19 residues. DNA for the CDR3: TGTGCCATCAACCCGACTAGCGGGACCGACCATTTCAGCTACAATGAGCAGTTCTTC. It specifies CAINPTSGTDHFSYNEQFF.

The genes are TRBV19 and TRBJ1-1; 8 nucleotides line up with TRBD1. The CDR3 covers 16 residues. From germline, CDR1 is LNHDA and CDR2 SQIVND (reference sequence). V was pared by 4 bases and J by 1 base, with 8 bases of the junction left unmatched. CDR3 sequence reads: CASSSRTGKKNTEAFF. The CDR3 region has the DNA TGTGCCAGTAGTAGCCGGACAGGGAAGAAGAACACTGAAGCTTTCTTT.

This clone has only one observation. The V gene is TRBV11-2, the J gene TRBJ2-5; D is ambiguous. Trimming shortened V by 1 base and J by 0 bases, and 9 bases separated the two germline ends. CDR1 is SGHAT and CDR2 is FQNNGV in the germline V gene. The CDR3 has 15 amino acids. CDR3 sequence (DNA): TGTGCCAGCAGCTTAGTAACAGACTACCAAGAGACCCAGTACTTC. Translating it yields CASSLVTDYQETQYF.

This chain uses TRBV6-5 with TRBJ2-7; TRBD2 matches 9 bases. V was clipped by 2 bases and J by 7 bases; unmatched bases: 9. Germline assignment: CDR1 MNHEY and CDR2 SVGAGI. The CDR3 loop spans 15 amino acids. CDR3 DNA: TGTGCCAGCAGTTACCCCAGTAGCGGGAGTGGGGAGCAGTACTTC. Protein sequence: CASSYPSSGSGEQYF.

V gene TRBV7-8 combines with J gene TRBJ1-6, with D possibly matching TRBD1 (6 bases). The germline V gene has CDR1 SGHVS and CDR2 FQNEAQ. The CDR3 covers 18 residues. V dropped 1 base and J dropped 4 bases, with 17 bases sitting between them. CDR3 in DNA: TGTGCCAGCAGCTTAGGCGGAGGGGGACGCAGTTATAATTCACCCCTCCACTTT. This gives the protein CASSLGGGGRSYNSPLHF.

The genes are TRBV2 and TRBJ2-1; 11 nucleotides line up with TRBD2. Germline V gives CDR1 SNHLY, CDR2 FYNNEI. J lost 6 bases, V lost 7 bases, and 8 bases had no gene match. The CDR3 contains 15 residues. The CDR3: CASTVAGGPSNEQFF. CDR3 nucleotide sequence: TGTGCCAGCACGGTAGCGGGGGGGCCCTCCAATGAGCAGTTCTTC.

The V gene is TRBV5-1, the J gene TRBJ1-6; 7 bases line up with TRBD1. CDR3 size: 17 residues. V lost 0 bases and J lost 1; bases outside the gene matches: 4. Germline V gene sequence: CDR1 SGHRS, CDR2 YFSETQ. CDR3 DNA: TGCGCCAGCAGCTTGGCCGGGACAGTGTCCTATAATTCACCCCTCCACTTT. Translation gives CASSLAGTVSYNSPLHF.

In regard to this clone: The same CDR3 can be traced to other DNA sequences in this sample. In DNA, the CDR3 is TGTGCCAGCAGCGTAGGACAGGGGGGTCAGCCCCAGCATTTT. Protein product: CASSVGQGGQPQHF. This chain links TRBV9 with TRBJ1-5; 9 bases fit TRBD1. Germline V lookup: CDR1 SGDLS, CDR2 YYNGEE. This CDR3 is 14 amino acids long. V shed 0 bases and J 6 bases; nucleotides not matched to a gene: 1.

This clone was recorded once. The chain combines TRBV9 with TRBJ1-1; D is unclear. CDR3 size: 12 residues. Trimming shortened V by 7 bases and J by 10 bases, and 17 bases separated the two germline ends. Per the germline V gene, CDR1 is SGDLS and CDR2 is YYNGEE. DNA of the CDR3: TGTGCCAGCTCTACTAAAGGGATTGTAGCTTTCTTT. Translated, it gives CASSTKGIVAFF.

The rearrangement links TRBV18 to TRBJ2-3, with D possibly being TRBD1 (5 bases). Trimming cost V 1 base and J 3 bases, with 14 bases left between them. CDR1 KGHSH and CDR2 LQKENI come from the germline V gene. The CDR3 extends over 16 amino acids. The CDR3 spells CASSPQGNFPTDTQYF. Written as DNA, the CDR3 is TGTGCCAGCTCACCACAGGGGAATTTTCCAACAGATACGCAGTATTTT.

As to this clone: Other DNA sequences in this specimen translate into the identical CDR3. The chain uses TRBV30 and TRBJ2-5; maybe TRBD1 (5 bases). CDR3 length equals 13 residues. Between the trimmed V and J ends, which lost 2 bases and 1 base, there was a span of 8 bases. In germline, CDR1 is GTSNPN, CDR2 SVGIG (reference sequence). CDR3 in DNA: TGTGCCTGGAGTCCAGGGCCCCAAGAGACCCAGTACTTC. This codes for CAWSPGPQETQYF. Full variable domain (remainder filled in from reference TRBV30 and TRBJ2-5): SQTIHQWPATLVQPVGSPLSLECTVEGTSNPNLYWYRQAAGRGLQLLFYSVGIGQISSEVPQNLSASRPQDRQFILSSKKLLLSDSGFYLCAWSPGPQETQYFGPGTRLLVL.